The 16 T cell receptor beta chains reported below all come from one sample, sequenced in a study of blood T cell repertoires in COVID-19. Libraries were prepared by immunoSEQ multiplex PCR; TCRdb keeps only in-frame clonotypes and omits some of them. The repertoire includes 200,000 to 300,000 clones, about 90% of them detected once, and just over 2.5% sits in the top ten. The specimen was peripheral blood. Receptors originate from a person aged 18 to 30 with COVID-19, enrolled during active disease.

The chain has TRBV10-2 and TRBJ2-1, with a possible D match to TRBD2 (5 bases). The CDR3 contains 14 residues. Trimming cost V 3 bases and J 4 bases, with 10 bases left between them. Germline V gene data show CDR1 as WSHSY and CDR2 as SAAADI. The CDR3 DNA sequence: TGCGCCAGCAGTGACCCTAGCCCGTACAATGAGCAGTTCTTC. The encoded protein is CASSDPSPYNEQFF.

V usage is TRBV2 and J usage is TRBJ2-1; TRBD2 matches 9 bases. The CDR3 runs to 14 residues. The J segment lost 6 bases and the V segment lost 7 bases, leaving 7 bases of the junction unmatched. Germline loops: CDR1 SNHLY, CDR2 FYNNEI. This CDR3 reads CASNPVAGANEQFF. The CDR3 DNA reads TGTGCCAGCAACCCGGTAGCGGGAGCCAATGAGCAGTTCTTC.

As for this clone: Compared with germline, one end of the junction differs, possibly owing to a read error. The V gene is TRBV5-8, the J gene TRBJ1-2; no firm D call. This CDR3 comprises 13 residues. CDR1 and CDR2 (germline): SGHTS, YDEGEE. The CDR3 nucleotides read TGTGCCAGCAGGTTGGATTTTTGGAGTGGCTACACCTTC. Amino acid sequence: CASRLDFWSGYTF. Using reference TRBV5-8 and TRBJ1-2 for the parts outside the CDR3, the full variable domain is EAGVTQSPTHLIKTRGQQATLRCSPISGHTSVYWYQQALGLGLQFLLWYDEGEERNRGNFPPRFSGRQFPNYSSELNVNALELEDSALYLCASRLDFWSGYTFGSGTRLTVV.

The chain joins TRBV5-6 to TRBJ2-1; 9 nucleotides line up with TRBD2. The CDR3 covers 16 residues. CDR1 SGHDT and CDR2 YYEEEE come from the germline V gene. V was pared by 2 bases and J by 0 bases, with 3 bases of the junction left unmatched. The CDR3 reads CASSFQTSGSYNEQFF. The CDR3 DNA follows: TGTGCCAGCAGCTTTCAGACTAGCGGCTCCTACAATGAGCAGTTCTTC.

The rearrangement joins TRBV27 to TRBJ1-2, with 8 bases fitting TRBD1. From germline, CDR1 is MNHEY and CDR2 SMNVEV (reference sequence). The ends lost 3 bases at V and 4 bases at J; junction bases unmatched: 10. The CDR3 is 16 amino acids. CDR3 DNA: TGTGCCAGCAGTTTCCTACAACAGGGGGAGGGCTATGGCTACACCTTC. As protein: CASSFLQQGEGYGYTF.

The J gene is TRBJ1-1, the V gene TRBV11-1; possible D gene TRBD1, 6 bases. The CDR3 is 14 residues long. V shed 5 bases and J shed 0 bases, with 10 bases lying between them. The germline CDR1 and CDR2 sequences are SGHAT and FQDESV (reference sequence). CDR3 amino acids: CASSPDSLNTEAFF. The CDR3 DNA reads TGTGCCAGCAGCCCGGACAGTTTGAACACTGAAGCTTTCTTT.

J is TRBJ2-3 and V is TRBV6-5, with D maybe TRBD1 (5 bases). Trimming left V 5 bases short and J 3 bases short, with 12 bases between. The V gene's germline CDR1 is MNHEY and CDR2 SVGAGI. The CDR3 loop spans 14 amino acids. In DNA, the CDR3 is TGTGCCAGCAGTACCAAGACAGTAACAGATACGCAGTATTTT. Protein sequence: CASSTKTVTDTQYF.

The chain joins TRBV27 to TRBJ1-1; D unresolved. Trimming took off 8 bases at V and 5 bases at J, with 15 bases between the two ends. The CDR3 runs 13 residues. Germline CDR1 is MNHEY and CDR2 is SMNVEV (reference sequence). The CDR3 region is CASPEPGKTEAFF. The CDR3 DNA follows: TGTGCCAGCCCTGAGCCCGGGAAGACTGAAGCTTTCTTT.

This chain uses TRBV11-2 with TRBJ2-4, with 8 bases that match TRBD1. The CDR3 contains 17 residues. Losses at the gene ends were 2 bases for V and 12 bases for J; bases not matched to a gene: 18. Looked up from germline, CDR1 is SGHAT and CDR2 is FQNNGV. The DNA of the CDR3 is TGTGCCAGCAGCTTACCTCCTCAGGGGGCCTTCTTTCTCACTCAGTACTTC. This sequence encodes CASSLPPQGAFFLTQYF.

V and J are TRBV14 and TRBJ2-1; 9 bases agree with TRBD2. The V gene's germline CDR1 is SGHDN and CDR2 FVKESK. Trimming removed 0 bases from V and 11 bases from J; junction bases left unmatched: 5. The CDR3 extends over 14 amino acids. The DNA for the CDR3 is TGTGCCAGCAGCCAAGATTGGGCGGGGGGGAAGCAGTTCTTC. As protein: CASSQDWAGGKQFF.

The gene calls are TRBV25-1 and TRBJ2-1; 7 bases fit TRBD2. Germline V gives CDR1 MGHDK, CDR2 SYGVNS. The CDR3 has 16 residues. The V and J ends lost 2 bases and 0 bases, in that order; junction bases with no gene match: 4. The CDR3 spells CASSERGGSSYNEQFF. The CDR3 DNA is TGTGCCAGCAGTGAAAGAGGCGGGAGCTCCTACAATGAGCAGTTCTTC.

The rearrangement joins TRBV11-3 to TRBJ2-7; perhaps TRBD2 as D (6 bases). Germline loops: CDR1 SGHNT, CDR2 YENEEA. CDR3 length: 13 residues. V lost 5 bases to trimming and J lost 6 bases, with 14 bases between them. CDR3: CASSRDFIGEQYF. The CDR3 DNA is TGTGCCAGCAGCCGGGACTTTATAGGCGAGCAGTACTTC.

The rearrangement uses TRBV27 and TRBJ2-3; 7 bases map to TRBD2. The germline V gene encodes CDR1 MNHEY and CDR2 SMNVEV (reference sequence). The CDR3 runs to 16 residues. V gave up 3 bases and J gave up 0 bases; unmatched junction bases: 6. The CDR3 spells CASSFYTGGSTDTQYF. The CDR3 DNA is TGTGCCAGCAGTTTCTACACCGGGGGGAGCACAGATACGCAGTATTTT.

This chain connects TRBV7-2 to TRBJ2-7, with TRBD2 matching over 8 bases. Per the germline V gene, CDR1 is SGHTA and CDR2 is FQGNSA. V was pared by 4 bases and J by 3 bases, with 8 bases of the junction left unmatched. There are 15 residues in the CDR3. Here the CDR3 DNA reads TGTGCCAGCAGCTACGATGGGACTAGGGTCTACGAGCAGTACTTC. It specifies CASSYDGTRVYEQYF.

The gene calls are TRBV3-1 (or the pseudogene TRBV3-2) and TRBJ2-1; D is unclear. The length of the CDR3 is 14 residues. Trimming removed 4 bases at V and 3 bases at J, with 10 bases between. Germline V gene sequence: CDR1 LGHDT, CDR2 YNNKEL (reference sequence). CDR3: CASSPRRHYNEQFF. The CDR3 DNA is TGTGCCAGCAGCCCACGCAGGCACTACAATGAGCAGTTCTTC.

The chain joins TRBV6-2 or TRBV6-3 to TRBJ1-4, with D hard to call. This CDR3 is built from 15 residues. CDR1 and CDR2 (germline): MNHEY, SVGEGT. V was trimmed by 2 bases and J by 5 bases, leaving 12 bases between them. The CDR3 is CASSYTGGSNEKLFF. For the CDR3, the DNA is TGTGCCAGCAGTTACACCGGCGGGTCGAATGAAAAACTGTTTTTT.